This record concerns one T cell receptor beta chain sequence. What it recognizes is unknown. RNA extraction was followed by reverse transcription into cDNA, which acted as the sequencing template. Assay used: immunoSEQ multiplex PCR; TCRdb lists only in-frame clones, some missing. The data show 150,000 to 200,000 clones, roughly 61% seen once. The treatment: oral pan-JAK inhibitor, 5-10 mg twice daily. The sample originates from a study of CD8+ T cells in alopecia areata. Looking at the study overall: Treatment ran 6 to 18 months, with 6 months of follow-up afterward.

Germline loops: CDR1 SEHNR, CDR2 FQNEAQ (reference sequence). The V gene end was trimmed by 8 bases and the J gene end by 0 bases; junction bases not matched to a gene: 2. The CDR3 spans 13 residues. Study conclusions and caveats: Scalp sequencing captures resident alphabeta T cells of normal skin too. Among the 100 top clones, expanded CD8+ clones, like scalp clonality, were significantly decreased by tofacitinib.

This chain uses TRBV7-9 with TRBJ2-3, with 7 nucleotides matching TRBD2. The source of this sequence is a human donor with alopecia areata. Specimen: CD8+ T cells sorted from blood, collected at week 24, from a patient treated with tofacitinib. The CDR3 loop reads CASLRGSTDTQYF. CDR3 DNA sequence: TGTGCCAGCTTGCGGGGGAGCACAGATACGCAGTATTTT.